The 20 T cell receptor beta chains below come from one sample, sequenced in a study of T-cell memory formation after mild COVID-19. MiXCR, applied by TCRdb to the 5' RACE reads, yields one record per CDR3 protein. The sample has roughly 550,000 distinct CDR3 sequences, 20% seen once. Source material: PBMCs or a T cell subset sorted from them (not recorded which). These receptors were taken from an adult woman who had mild COVID-19 (a few samples of this study predate the infection). Cell type and time point are not known.

This clonotype was seen a handful of times. This chain connects TRBV20-1 to TRBJ2-2, with TRBD2 as a possible D gene (6 bases). V gave up 1 base and J gave up 6 bases, with 9 bases separating them. The CDR3 is made up of 13 amino acids. From germline, CDR1 is DFQATT and CDR2 SNEGSKA (reference sequence). The CDR3: CSARGGTPGELFF. The CDR3, as DNA: TGCAGTGCTAGAGGGGGGACTCCCGGGGAGCTGTTTTTT.

This clonotype came up a few times. The chain carries TRBV20-1 and TRBJ2-1, with D possibly matching TRBD1 (6 bases). The germline CDR1 and CDR2 sequences are DFQATT and SNEGSKA (reference sequence). V was shortened by 1 base and J by 4 bases, with 8 bases between the two germline ends. The CDR3 sequence is 13 residues long. The CDR3 DNA reads as TGCAGTGCTAGAGCCGGACAGTACAATGAGCAGTTCTTC. Amino acids: CSARAGQYNEQFF.

This chain links TRBV4-3 with TRBJ2-3; 7 nucleotides match TRBD2. V trimming: 0 bases; J trimming: 6 bases; junction bases outside the gene matches: 12. Germline CDR1 reads LGHNA; CDR2 reads YSLEER. The CDR3 has 17 residues. The CDR3 DNA sequence: TGCGCCAGCAGCCAAGATCGGAGCGGGATCCCCCCCGATACGCAGTATTTT. As protein: CASSQDRSGIPPDTQYF.

The J gene is TRBJ2-7, the V gene TRBV20-1; 8 bases match TRBD1. From germline, CDR1 is DFQATT and CDR2 SNEGSKA (reference sequence). The length of the CDR3 is 15 residues. The V and J ends lost 0 bases and 0 bases, in that order; junction bases with no gene match: 4. The CDR3 DNA reads TGCAGTGCTAGAGATCGACAGGGGAGCTCCTACGAGCAGTACTTC. This codes for CSARDRQGSSYEQYF.

CDR3 DNA: TGTGCCAGCAGCGGGGGTGGGCCGGCGCAGTTCTTC. Translated, it gives CASSGGGPAQFF. The chain recombines TRBV7-8 with TRBJ2-1; D is perhaps TRBD1 or TRBD2 (5 bases each). The CDR3 has 12 amino acids. V was cut by 5 bases and J by 12 bases, with 14 bases left in between. Germline CDR1 SGHVS, CDR2 FQNEAQ.

The chain recombines TRBV13 with TRBJ1-1; 8 nucleotides agree with TRBD1. V gave up 5 bases and J gave up 4 bases; unmatched junction bases: 3. CDR3 length: 13 residues. Per germline, CDR1 PRHDT and CDR2 FYEKMQ (reference sequence). As DNA, the CDR3 is TGTGCCAGCAGCCACAGGGGGGCCACTGAAGCTTTCTTT. It is translated as CASSHRGATEAFF.

This clonotype was counted a few times. This chain uses TRBV13 with TRBJ1-5, with 11 bases matching TRBD1. This CDR3 comprises 15 residues. The J segment lost 2 bases and the V segment lost 4 bases, leaving 1 base of the junction unmatched. Per germline, CDR1 PRHDT and CDR2 FYEKMQ (reference sequence). CDR3 loop: CASSSGQGGNQPQHF. The CDR3 bases are TGTGCCAGCAGCTCGGGACAGGGGGGCAATCAGCCCCAGCATTTT. The entire variable domain, with the rest obtained from reference TRBV13 and TRBJ1-5, is as follows: AAGVIQSPRHLIKEKRETATLKCYPIPRHDTVYWYQQGPGQDPQFLISFYEKMQSDKGSIPDRFSAQQFSDYHSELNMSSLELGDSALYFCASSSGQGGNQPQHFGDGTRLSIL.

The chain couples TRBV7-9 to TRBJ1-4, with a tentative D call TRBD1 (6 bases). The CDR3 sequence is 14 residues long. Germline V lookup: CDR1 SEHNR, CDR2 FQNEAQ (reference sequence). Trimming shortened V by 5 bases and J by 7 bases, and 14 bases separated the two germline ends. CDR3 in amino acids: CASSPTRGGEKLFF. CDR3 sequence (DNA): TGTGCCAGCAGCCCTACCAGGGGCGGTGAAAAACTGTTTTTT.

This clonotype has a handful of counts. The chain joins TRBV15 to TRBJ1-2, with 8 bases identical to TRBD1. This CDR3 is 13 amino acids long. With 5 bases clipped from V and 4 bases from J, the junction kept 3 bases outside the gene matches. The germline CDR1 and CDR2 sequences are LNHNV and YYDKDF (reference sequence). CDR3 DNA sequence: TGTGCCACCAGCTCGGACAGGGCCTATGGCTACACCTTC. This gives the protein CATSSDRAYGYTF.

This clonotype has just a few counts. This sequence joins TRBV18 and TRBJ2-7, with D possibly TRBD1 on 6 matching bases. Trimming took off 6 bases at V and 5 bases at J, with 20 bases between the two ends. Germline V gene sequence: CDR1 KGHSH, CDR2 LQKENI. The CDR3 loop spans 15 amino acids. The CDR3 region has the DNA TGTGCCAGCTCGGCCCAGGGGAAAGGGGTGGACGAGCAGTACTTC. Translating it yields CASSAQGKGVDEQYF.

V gene TRBV7-6 combines with J gene TRBJ2-1; 8 positions match TRBD2. Germline lookup yields CDR1 SGHVS and CDR2 FNYEAQ. The CDR3 extends over 17 amino acids. V was pared by 3 bases and J by 0 bases, with 7 bases of the junction left unmatched. CDR3: CASSFQAGVFSYNEQFF. DNA for the CDR3: TGTGCCAGCAGCTTCCAAGCGGGGGTCTTCTCCTACAATGAGCAGTTCTTC. Together with reference TRBV7-6 and TRBJ2-1, the CDR3 gives the full variable domain: GAGVSQSPRYKVTKRGQDVALRCDPISGHVSLYWYRQALGQGPEFLTYFNYEAQQDKSGLPNDRFSAERPEGSISTLTIQRTEQRDSAMYRCASSFQAGVFSYNEQFFGPGTRLTVL.

The CDR3 nucleotides are TGCAGCGTTGAATCCACCAAGGCCCACACTGAAGCTTTCTTT. Residues: CSVESTKAHTEAFF. The V call is TRBV29-1, the J call TRBJ1-1; no firm D call. Per germline, CDR1 SQVTM and CDR2 ANQGSEA. V was cut by 2 bases and J by 3 bases, with 13 bases left in between. The CDR3 loop spans 14 amino acids.

Only a few counts were recorded for this clonotype. This sequence joins TRBV13 and TRBJ2-2, with 14 bases aligning to TRBD2. This CDR3 is built from 19 residues. CDR1 is PRHDT, CDR2 FYEKMQ, per germline (reference sequence). With 1 base clipped from V and 6 bases from J, the junction kept 10 bases outside the gene matches. As DNA, the CDR3 is TGTGCCAGCAGCTTAGAGACTAGCGGGAGGGCCGTTGAAGCCGGGGAGCTGTTTTTT. Protein product: CASSLETSGRAVEAGELFF.

On this clonotype itself: One end of the junction does not line up with germline, which may come from a read error. The rearrangement links TRBV11-1 to TRBJ1-1; D remains ambiguous. CDR1 and CDR2 from the germline V gene are SGHAT and FQDESV (reference sequence). The CDR3 runs 16 residues. CDR3 nucleotide sequence: TGTGCCAGCAGATTAGGAGGCGCGGTTTTCACCGCTGAAGCTTTCTTT. This encodes CASRLGGAVFTAEAFF.

DNA for the CDR3: TGTGCCAGCAAGGGCATCTCCGGGACAGAAAGGTACAATGAGCAGTTCTTC. This gives the protein CASKGISGTERYNEQFF. J is TRBJ2-1 and V is TRBV6-2 or TRBV6-3; 7 bases are shared with TRBD1. V was pared by 7 bases and J by 4 bases, with 16 bases of the junction left unmatched. The germline V gene encodes CDR1 MNHEY and CDR2 SVGEGT. The CDR3 totals 17 residues.

This clonotype showed up just a few times. The rearrangement joins TRBV5-1 to TRBJ2-3; 7 bases are a match to TRBD1. The germline V gene has CDR1 SGHRS and CDR2 YFSETQ. V lost 6 bases, J lost 1 base, and 5 bases stayed unmatched. The CDR3 has 14 amino acids. Written as DNA, the CDR3 is TGCGCCAGCACATGGACAGGCGGCACAGATACGCAGTATTTT. This sequence encodes CASTWTGGTDTQYF.

V gene TRBV5-1 combines with J gene TRBJ2-2, with TRBD1 identical over 11 bases. Trimming removed 2 bases from V and 0 bases from J; junction bases left unmatched: 3. Germline V gene lookup returns CDR1 SGHRS and CDR2 YFSETQ. This CDR3 has 17 amino acids. This CDR3 is CASSFGTGGANTGELFF. In DNA, the CDR3 is TGCGCCAGCAGCTTCGGGACAGGGGGAGCGAACACCGGGGAGCTGTTTTTT.

This chain links TRBV12-3 or TRBV12-4 with TRBJ2-4; tentative D call: TRBD1 (5 bases). Trimming took off 3 bases at V and 8 bases at J, with 14 bases between the two ends. The CDR3 runs 14 residues. The CDR3 region is CASSLGLGWDIQYF. CDR3 nucleotide sequence: TGTGCCAGCAGTTTGGGGCTAGGGTGGGACATTCAGTACTTC.

V is TRBV30 and J is TRBJ1-4; D is uncertain. The CDR3 is 13 amino acids. With 2 bases removed from V and 5 bases from J, the gap between germline ends came to 9 bases. Looked up from germline, CDR1 is GTSNPN and CDR2 is SVGIG (reference sequence). The CDR3 sequence is CAWSRPENEKLFF. Here the CDR3 DNA reads TGTGCCTGGAGTCGCCCAGAGAATGAAAAACTGTTTTTT. The variable domain in full, completed from reference TRBV30 and TRBJ1-4, reads SQTIHQWPATLVQPVGSPLSLECTVEGTSNPNLYWYRQAAGRGLQLLFYSVGIGQISSEVPQNLSASRPQDRQFILSSKKLLLSDSGFYLCAWSRPENEKLFFGSGTQLSVL.

V is TRBV27 and J is TRBJ1-2, with 7 bases that match TRBD1. CDR3 length: 15 amino acids. V trimming: 2 bases; J trimming: 4 bases; junction bases outside the gene matches: 7. From germline, CDR1 is MNHEY and CDR2 SMNVEV (reference sequence). CDR3 protein: CASSLRGTVSYGYTF. CDR3 DNA sequence: TGTGCCAGCAGTTTACGAGGGACAGTTTCCTATGGCTACACCTTC.